One and the same sample provided the 25 T cell receptor beta chains below, sequenced in a study of blood T cells in healthy people across ages. Alongside a J-beta primer mix, a sample-barcoded 5' primer served in a second PCR lasting roughly 6 to 11 cycles. TCRdb re-called the 5' RACE reads through MiXCR, storing one row per CDR3 protein. Of some 1.8 million distinct CDR3 sequences listed, roughly two fifths are singletons. Sequences were obtained from blood. All receptors come from a human donor in good health.

This clonotype appeared a few times. The junction shows a germline mismatch at one end, possibly a read error. In nucleotides, the CDR3 is TGTGCCAGCAGCTTAGTGGAGAATTATGGCGATCAGCCTCAGCATTTT. Amino acid sequence: CASSLVENYGDQPQHF. The rearrangement uses TRBV7-2 and TRBJ1-5; no clear D. Germline V gives CDR1 SGHTA, CDR2 FQGNSA. The CDR3 contains 16 residues.

This chain connects TRBV27 to TRBJ2-7; D call uncertain. Trimming removed 0 bases from V and 3 bases from J, with 12 bases in between. Per germline, CDR1 MNHEY and CDR2 SMNVEV (reference sequence). The CDR3 is 15 residues long. CDR3 protein: CASSLSSFPHYEQYF. The CDR3 DNA reads as TGTGCCAGCAGTTTATCAAGTTTTCCCCACTACGAGCAGTACTTC.

CDR3 coding DNA: TGTGCCAGCAGCGTCTCAGGGGGAACTAATGAAAAACTGTTTTTT. Translated: CASSVSGGTNEKLFF. The V call is TRBV9, the J call TRBJ1-4, with 7 bases that match TRBD1. V lost 2 bases to trimming and J lost 1 base; unmatched junction nucleotides: 2. This CDR3 comprises 15 residues. Germline V gene data show CDR1 as SGDLS and CDR2 as YYNGEE.

The V and J genes are TRBV5-6 and TRBJ1-4; D is undetermined. CDR1 SGHDT and CDR2 YYEEEE come from the germline V gene. Trimming took 5 bases from V and 2 from J, leaving 7 bases between them. The CDR3 contains 13 residues. For the CDR3, the DNA is TGTGCCAGCAGGGCCCTCACTAATGAAAAACTGTTTTTT. This encodes CASRALTNEKLFF.

The chain combines TRBV27 with TRBJ2-2; D is unclear. This CDR3 region has 12 residues. The germline V gene encodes CDR1 MNHEY and CDR2 SMNVEV (reference sequence). Trimming cost V 3 bases and J 7 bases, with 6 bases left between them. Here the CDR3 DNA reads TGTGCCAGCAGTTTCGTTGGCGGGGAGCTGTTTTTT. It is translated as CASSFVGGELFF.

The V call is TRBV24-1, the J call TRBJ2-5; D possibly corresponds to TRBD1 (7 bases). Trimming removed 4 bases from V and 5 bases from J, with 22 bases in between. CDR1 and CDR2 from the germline V gene are KGHDR and SFDVKD. CDR3 length: 17 amino acids. Written as DNA, the CDR3 is TGTGCCACCAGTGACCCCCGAGGAGGGGGCTATCAGGAGACCCAGTACTTC. Translation: CATSDPRGGGYQETQYF.

V usage is TRBV27 and J usage is TRBJ2-1; D may be TRBD1 (6 bases). The ends were cut back, 5 bases at V and 4 bases at J, with 18 bases in the middle. The CDR3 totals 16 residues. CDR1 is MNHEY, CDR2 SMNVEV, per germline (reference sequence). The CDR3 loop reads CASSLRTVTPYNEQFF. The CDR3 nucleotides are TGTGCCAGCAGTCTCAGGACAGTCACACCTTACAATGAGCAGTTCTTC.

Notes on this clonotype: An end of the junction does not agree with germline; a read error may underlie this. The V and J genes are TRBV5-1 and TRBJ2-7; D perhaps matches TRBD1 (5 bases). Germline-derived CDR1 and CDR2 are SGHRS and YFSETQ. The CDR3 runs to 15 residues. The DNA of the CDR3 is TGCGCCCGCAGCTTTAAAGACAGCCTAGCCTACGAGCAGTACTTC. Translated, it gives CARSFKDSLAYEQYF.

The chain recombines TRBV5-1 with TRBJ1-2, with 8 bases aligning to TRBD1. Germline values: CDR1 SGHRS, CDR2 YFSETQ. The CDR3 totals 15 residues. With V trimmed by 6 bases and J by 6 bases, 13 bases remained unmatched. The CDR3: CASTDEEPGQDGYTF. As DNA, the CDR3 is TGCGCCAGCACCGACGAAGAACCGGGACAGGATGGCTACACCTTC.

Remarks on this clonotype: The junction shows a germline mismatch at one end, possibly a read error. The genes are TRBV5-1 and TRBJ2-5; 10 bases line up with TRBD1. Per the germline V gene, CDR1 is SGHRS and CDR2 is YFSETQ. CDR3 size: 15 residues. The CDR3 DNA reads as TGCGCCAGCAGTTTGGGACAGGGGAGCGGTGAGACCCAGTACTTC. Protein: CASSLGQGSGETQYF.

This clonotype was detected a few times. This sequence joins TRBV7-2 and TRBJ2-5; a weak D match, TRBD1 (6 bases). Trimming stripped 1 base from V and 1 base from J, with 7 bases between. CDR1 and CDR2 from the germline V gene are SGHTA and FQGNSA. This CDR3 is built from 14 residues. In DNA form, the CDR3 reads TGTGCCAGCAGCTTAGAACAGGGCCAAGAGACCCAGTACTTC. Encoded protein: CASSLEQGQETQYF.

V usage is TRBV24-1 and J usage is TRBJ2-1; 8 nucleotides align to TRBD1. This CDR3 has 16 amino acids. CDR1 KGHDR and CDR2 SFDVKD come from the germline V gene. V lost 2 bases and J lost 8; bases outside the gene matches: 10. The CDR3 sequence: CATSDSGRGRRDEQFF. In DNA, the CDR3 is TGTGCCACCAGTGATTCAGGCAGGGGGCGGAGGGATGAGCAGTTCTTC.

This clonotype was seen a few times. This chain uses TRBV6-5 with TRBJ2-1; D uncertain. Germline-derived CDR1 and CDR2 are MNHEY and SVGAGI. This CDR3 has 13 amino acids. Deletions cut 6 bases from V and 7 bases from J, with 13 bases between. The CDR3 reads CASSRGKENEQFF. CDR3 coding DNA: TGTGCCAGCAGCCGCGGAAAGGAGAATGAGCAGTTCTTC.

There are a few counts of this clonotype. The chain carries TRBV4-3 and TRBJ1-4, with D perhaps matching TRBD1 (5 bases). V lost 2 bases, J lost 7 bases, and 14 bases lay in between. CDR3 size: 15 residues. Germline CDR1 reads LGHNA; CDR2 reads YSLEER. CDR3 loop: CASSQQTGGGEKLFF. CDR3 DNA sequence: TGCGCCAGCAGCCAACAAACAGGTGGAGGTGAAAAACTGTTTTTT.

This clonotype was seen once. The chain couples TRBV11-2 to TRBJ2-6; 7 bases are a match to TRBD1. V lost 4 bases to trimming and J lost 4 bases; unmatched junction nucleotides: 7. CDR1 is SGHAT, CDR2 FQNNGV, per germline. There are 16 residues in the CDR3. CDR3 protein: CASSYLTGIGANVLTF. The CDR3 nucleotides are TGTGCCAGCAGCTACCTGACAGGGATCGGGGCCAACGTCCTGACTTTC.

This chain connects TRBV20-1 to TRBJ1-5; no firm D call. CDR1 and CDR2 (germline): DFQATT, SNEGSKA (reference sequence). The V gene lost 4 bases and the J gene lost 7 bases, with 8 bases spanning the gap. The CDR3 contains 11 residues. The CDR3 protein is CSATGEQPQHF. The CDR3 coding sequence is TGCAGTGCTACGGGTGAGCAGCCCCAGCATTTT.

The chain joins TRBV12-3 or TRBV12-4 to TRBJ1-2, with 9 bases fitting TRBD1. There are 15 residues in the CDR3. Trimming cost V 3 bases and J 4 bases; bases outside gene matches: 6. CDR3 nucleotide sequence: TGTGCCAGCAGTTTGCAGGACAGGGGCCTCTATGGCTACACCTTC. This sequence encodes CASSLQDRGLYGYTF.

This clonotype was recorded a few times. V and J are TRBV6-5 and TRBJ1-1; D remains unclear. The germline V gene encodes CDR1 MNHEY and CDR2 SVGAGI. CDR3 length equals 15 residues. Between the trimmed V and J ends, which lost 2 bases and 3 bases, there was a span of 13 bases. The CDR3 region is CASSYSIFRDTEAFF. Here the CDR3 DNA reads TGTGCCAGCAGTTACAGTATATTTAGGGACACTGAAGCTTTCTTT.

This chain links TRBV29-1 with TRBJ2-3; maybe TRBD1 (5 bases). The CDR3 has 12 amino acids. CDR1 SQVTM and CDR2 ANQGSEA come from the germline V gene. With 7 bases removed from V and 6 bases from J, the gap between germline ends came to 14 bases. The DNA of the CDR3 is TGCAGCGCAAGAGACAGCATGGATACGCAGTATTTT. It yields the protein CSARDSMDTQYF.

The chain carries TRBV20-1 and TRBJ2-5; weak D call: TRBD2 (6 bases). Germline assignment: CDR1 DFQATT and CDR2 SNEGSKA (reference sequence). Trimming removed 5 bases at V and 5 bases at J, with 15 bases between. This CDR3 region has 13 residues. The CDR3 DNA is TGCAGTGCTCCCCGGGACGGAGGGGAGACCCAGTACTTC. Encoded protein: CSAPRDGGETQYF.

CDR3 coding DNA: TGTGCCAGCAGCAAAGATACCCAGGGGGCTGGTGGCTACACCTTC. Amino acids: CASSKDTQGAGGYTF. This rearrangement joins TRBV7-2 to TRBJ1-2; 8 bases map to TRBD1. The length of the CDR3 is 15 residues. The germline CDR1 and CDR2 sequences are SGHTA and FQGNSA. The J segment lost 7 bases and the V segment lost 5 bases, leaving 12 bases of the junction unmatched.

In its sample, this clonotype was seen a few times. This chain connects TRBV7-2 to TRBJ2-3, with a tentative D call TRBD1 (6 bases). Trimming took 4 bases from V and 8 from J, leaving 13 bases between them. Germline CDR1 reads SGHTA; CDR2 reads FQGNSA. The CDR3 spans 13 residues. The CDR3 reads CASSSPGHGTQYF. The CDR3 bases are TGTGCCAGCAGCTCCCCGGGACACGGTACGCAGTATTTT.

This rearrangement joins TRBV6-5 to TRBJ1-1; TRBD1 aligns across 7 bases. With 6 bases clipped from V and 5 bases from J, the junction kept 12 bases outside the gene matches. The CDR3 is 15 amino acids. The germline V gene has CDR1 MNHEY and CDR2 SVGAGI. As DNA, the CDR3 is TGTGCCAGCAGCCCCTACAGGGGCGGAGGGACTGAAGCTTTCTTT. Translation: CASSPYRGGGTEAFF.

A word on this clonotype: A much larger clone differs from this one at a single base, so this may be a read error. The genes are TRBV6-1 and TRBJ2-5; 8 bases match TRBD2. The length of the CDR3 is 15 residues. CDR1 and CDR2 (germline): MNHNS, SASEGT. CDR3 coding DNA: TGTGCCGGCAGGACCGCGGGCCGCCATAGCGGGGAGCAGTACTTC. Translation gives CAGRTAGRHSGEQYF.

This clonotype was seen a single time. The junction departs from germline at one end; a sequencing error may be responsible. The V and J genes are TRBV7-9 and TRBJ1-6; D is possibly TRBD1 (5 bases). The CDR3 spans 15 residues. Per germline, CDR1 SEHNR and CDR2 FQNEAQ (reference sequence). Written as DNA, the CDR3 is TGTGCCTGCAGCTTATCGGGGGAAGAAAGCTCACCCCTCCACTTT. It specifies CACSLSGEESSPLHF.